This entry describes one T cell receptor beta chain. V lost 0 bases to trimming and J lost 4 bases, with 10 bases between them. The CDR3 has 15 amino acids. CDR1 is MNHEY and CDR2 is SVGAGI in the germline V gene. These data are taken from a study of blood T cell repertoires in COVID-19. Whole-study context: Samples representing acute and convalescent COVID-19 were sourced from the United States, Italy and Spain.

Cohorts were based on clinical histories the participants reported. Per the original methods: Scientists estimated how many nucleated cells there were by amplifying reference gene primers. Some clones are missing from TCRdb's copy, which holds only in-frame ones; the method was immunoSEQ multiplex PCR. V and J calls and clone size come straight from that table; D and trimming were deduced from the DNA. The sample comprises about 220,000 clones, 80% to 90% of which are singletons, and 2.5% to 3% rests with the top ten. The chain uses TRBV6-5 and TRBJ1-3, with D hard to call. The receptor was derived from a young woman with acute COVID-19. Sequencing was carried out using PBMCs or T cells enriched from blood (not recorded which). CDR3 DNA: TGTGCCAGCAGTTACTCGTTTGACTCCGGAAACACCATATATTTT. Amino acid sequence: CASSYSFDSGNTIYF.